This TCR beta chain was observed in a study of breast tumors, draining lymph nodes, adjacent tissues. Study observations and caveats: Compared with lymph nodes, tumors were less diverse; compared with nontumor tissue, more. Compared with basal-like, luminal-like tumors shared significantly more repertoire with nontumor tissue.

This clonotype is a singleton in its sample. The antigen remains undetermined. This CDR3 is built from 15 residues. CDR1 is ENHRY and CDR2 is SYGVKD in the germline V gene. V lost 6 bases and J lost 6; bases outside the gene matches: 10. TCRdb analysed the multiplex PCR reads with MiXCR anew, one entry per CDR3 protein. Of 13,000 or so distinct CDR3 sequences listed, approximately 62% were seen once; the top ten hold around 54%. The chain joins TRBV10-3 to TRBJ1-5, with 8 bases matching TRBD1. This receptor was obtained from a female donor with breast cancer. Some clones in this sample may be carry-over from other donors' samples. Sequenced sample: tumor-adjacent breast tissue. CDR3 sequence: CAISSTGVVGQPQHF. CDR3 nucleotides: TGTGCCATCAGCTCGACAGGGGTGGTAGGTCAGCCCCAGCATTTT.